This T cell receptor (beta chain) was found in a study of blood T cell repertoires in COVID-19. Repertoires were generated with immunoSEQ multiplex PCR, while TCRdb's copy carries only in-frame clones and drops some. The table includes 350,000 to 450,000 clones, under 90% detected once. This clonotype was obtained from a young woman who had recovered from COVID-19. Sequenced material: PBMCs or T cells enriched from blood (not recorded which).

The DNA of the CDR3 is TGTGCCAGCAGAAGAGACAGGGTAAACACTGAAGCTTTCTTT. It yields the protein CASRRDRVNTEAFF. This chain connects TRBV7-2 to TRBJ1-1; 7 bases align to TRBD1. The CDR3 loop spans 14 amino acids. Trimming at V came to 6 bases and at J to 2 bases, leaving 6 bases not matched to a gene. Per germline, CDR1 SGHTA and CDR2 FQGNSA.